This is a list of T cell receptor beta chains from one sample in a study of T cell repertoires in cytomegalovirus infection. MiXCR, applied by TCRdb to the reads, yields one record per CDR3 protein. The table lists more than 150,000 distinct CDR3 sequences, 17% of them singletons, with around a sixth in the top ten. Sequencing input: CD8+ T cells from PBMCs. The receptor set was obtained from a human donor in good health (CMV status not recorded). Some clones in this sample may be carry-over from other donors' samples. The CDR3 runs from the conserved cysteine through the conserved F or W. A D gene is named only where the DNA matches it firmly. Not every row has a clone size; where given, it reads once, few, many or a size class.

cdr3_aa: CASSYETSYEQYF
cdr3_nt: TGTGCCAGCAGTTACGAGACATCCTACGAGCAGTACTTC
j_call: TRBJ2-7
d_call: .
v_call: TRBV6-2/TRBV6-3
clone_size: few

cdr3_aa: CASSLTGVEQYF
cdr3_nt: TGTGCCAGCAGCCTCACAGGGGTCGAGCAGTACTTC
j_call: TRBJ2-7
d_call: TRBD1
v_call: TRBV7-2
clone_size: few

cdr3_aa: CASISAPGTALSTGELFF
cdr3_nt: TGTGCCAGCATATCTGCCCCCGGCACCGCGCTTTCCACCGGGGAGCTGTTTTTT
j_call: TRBJ2-2
d_call: .
v_call: TRBV28
clone_size: few

cdr3_aa: CASSPRRDFYEQYF
cdr3_nt: TGTGCCAGCAGTCCGCGCCGGGACTTTTACGAGCAGTACTTC
j_call: TRBJ2-7
d_call: .
v_call: TRBV28
clone_size: .

cdr3_aa: CASSPGTRYNEQFF
cdr3_nt: TGTGCCAGCAGCCCCGGGACTAGATACAATGAGCAGTTCTTC
j_call: TRBJ2-1
d_call: TRBD2
v_call: TRBV7-9
clone_size: few

cdr3_aa: CASSPGVAGYEQYF
cdr3_nt: TGTGCCAGTAGTCCCGGGGTAGCCGGATACGAGCAGTACTTC
j_call: TRBJ2-7
d_call: .
v_call: TRBV19
clone_size: .

cdr3_aa: CASSYVRDRVRTNEKLFF
cdr3_nt: TGTGCCAGCAGTTACGTCCGGGACAGGGTTCGGACTAATGAAAAACTGTTTTTT
j_call: TRBJ1-4
d_call: TRBD1
v_call: TRBV6-2/TRBV6-3
clone_size: few

cdr3_aa: CASSAGTGPPSPLHF
cdr3_nt: TGTGCCAGCAGTGCGGGGACAGGGCCCCCTTCACCCCTCCACTTT
j_call: TRBJ1-6
d_call: TRBD1
v_call: TRBV6-1
clone_size: few

cdr3_aa: CSAPGQLLKWLNEKLFF
cdr3_nt: TGCAGTGCCCCGGGACAGCTCTTAAAGTGGCTTAATGAAAAACTGTTTTTT
j_call: TRBJ1-4
d_call: TRBD1
v_call: TRBV20-1
clone_size: .

cdr3_aa: CSGLGENYEQYF
cdr3_nt: TGCAGCGGCCTAGGGGAAAATTACGAGCAGTACTTC
j_call: TRBJ2-7
d_call: .
v_call: TRBV29-1
clone_size: few

cdr3_aa: CASSLVVYEQFF
cdr3_nt: TGTGCCAGCAGTTTAGTAGTTTATGAGCAGTTCTTC
j_call: TRBJ2-1
d_call: .
v_call: TRBV12-3/TRBV12-4
clone_size: few

cdr3_aa: CASSLGDWQETQYF
cdr3_nt: TGTGCCAGCAGCTTAGGGGACTGGCAAGAGACCCAGTACTTC
j_call: TRBJ2-5
d_call: .
v_call: TRBV7-2
clone_size: many

cdr3_aa: CASSFNRDRGPRTEAFF
cdr3_nt: TGTGCCAGTAGTTTCAACCGGGACAGGGGGCCGAGGACTGAAGCTTTCTTT
j_call: TRBJ1-1
d_call: TRBD1
v_call: TRBV19
clone_size: few

cdr3_aa: CASSRQGAYTTYNEQFF
cdr3_nt: TGTGCCAGCAGCCGACAGGGGGCTTACACGACCTACAATGAGCAGTTCTTC
j_call: TRBJ2-1
d_call: TRBD1
v_call: TRBV7-8
clone_size: .

cdr3_aa: CASQAGDRGHGGELFF
cdr3_nt: TGTGCCAGCCAAGCCGGGGACAGGGGGCATGGCGGGGAGCTGTTTTTT
j_call: TRBJ2-2
d_call: TRBD1
v_call: TRBV6-2/TRBV6-3
clone_size: .

cdr3_aa: CAISGSQARPGGYTF
cdr3_nt: TGTGCCATCAGTGGATCCCAAGCCCGACCTGGGGGCTACACCTTC
j_call: TRBJ1-2
d_call: .
v_call: TRBV10-3
clone_size: few

cdr3_aa: CASSPFGGADNEQFF
cdr3_nt: TGTGCCAGTAGTCCCTTCGGGGGGGCCGACAATGAGCAGTTCTTC
j_call: TRBJ2-1
d_call: TRBD2
v_call: TRBV19
clone_size: .

cdr3_aa: CSVAGLRETGEQYF
cdr3_nt: TGCAGTGTAGCAGGGTTGCGGGAGACCGGAGAGCAGTACTTC
j_call: TRBJ2-7
d_call: TRBD2
v_call: TRBV20-1
clone_size: .

cdr3_aa: CASSVVAGGRLDTQYF
cdr3_nt: TGTGCCAGCAGCGTCGTAGCGGGGGGAAGGTTGGATACGCAGTATTTT
j_call: TRBJ2-3
d_call: TRBD2
v_call: TRBV7-3
clone_size: many

cdr3_aa: CASSFRQGENNEQFF
cdr3_nt: TGTGCCAGCAGCTTCCGACAGGGGGAGAACAATGAGCAGTTCTTC
j_call: TRBJ2-1
d_call: TRBD1
v_call: TRBV7-2
clone_size: few

cdr3_aa: CASTYSRGLETQYF
cdr3_nt: TGTGCCAGCACCTACTCAAGGGGGCTAGAGACCCAGTACTTC
j_call: TRBJ2-5
d_call: TRBD1
v_call: TRBV12-3/TRBV12-4
clone_size: .

cdr3_aa: CSALNTEAFF
cdr3_nt: TGCAGTGCTTTGAACACTGAAGCTTTCTTT
j_call: TRBJ1-1
d_call: .
v_call: TRBV20-1
clone_size: .

cdr3_aa: CASSYPTGGSNQPQHF
cdr3_nt: TGTGCCAGCAGTTACCCAACCGGGGGCAGCAATCAGCCCCAGCATTTT
j_call: TRBJ1-5
d_call: .
v_call: TRBV6-8
clone_size: .

cdr3_aa: CSVLDRSEREYEQYF
cdr3_nt: TGCAGCGTTCTCGATAGGTCCGAGAGGGAATACGAGCAGTACTTC
j_call: TRBJ2-7
d_call: .
v_call: TRBV29-1
clone_size: few

cdr3_aa: CASGLAPSGVWNTGELFF
cdr3_nt: TGTGCTAGTGGTTTGGCCCCTTCAGGGGTGTGGAACACCGGGGAGCTGTTTTTT
j_call: TRBJ2-2
d_call: .
v_call: TRBV12-5
clone_size: .

cdr3_aa: CASSAPGQDIDEQFF
cdr3_nt: TGTGCCAGCAGCGCGCCGGGACAGGACATCGATGAGCAGTTCTTC
j_call: TRBJ2-1
d_call: TRBD1
v_call: TRBV25-1
clone_size: few

cdr3_aa: CSARTLDGGYSGELFF
cdr3_nt: TGCAGTGCTAGAACCTTGGACGGAGGGTACTCCGGGGAGCTGTTTTTT
j_call: TRBJ2-2
d_call: .
v_call: TRBV20-1
clone_size: .

cdr3_aa: CASTYGAGPQYF
cdr3_nt: TGTGCCAGCACTTACGGCGCCGGGCCCCAGTACTTC
j_call: TRBJ2-5
d_call: .
v_call: TRBV7-9
clone_size: .

cdr3_aa: CASSLIQDWKETQYF
cdr3_nt: TGTGCCAGCAGCTTAATTCAGGACTGGAAGGAGACCCAGTACTTC
j_call: TRBJ2-5
d_call: .
v_call: TRBV7-2
clone_size: .

cdr3_aa: CASSLPRDREHEQYF
cdr3_nt: TGTGCCAGCAGCCTTCCTAGGGACAGGGAGCACGAGCAGTACTTC
j_call: TRBJ2-7
d_call: TRBD1
v_call: TRBV28
clone_size: few

cdr3_aa: CASSVPGQQQNSPLHF
cdr3_nt: TGTGCCAGCAGTGTCCCGGGCCAACAGCAAAATTCACCCCTCCACTTT
j_call: TRBJ1-6
d_call: .
v_call: TRBV2
clone_size: .

cdr3_aa: CASSPPTDPTGELFF
cdr3_nt: TGTGCCAGCAGCCCCCCGACGGACCCCACCGGGGAGCTGTTTTTT
j_call: TRBJ2-2
d_call: .
v_call: TRBV7-9
clone_size: .

cdr3_aa: CASPLWPQSAPSSYEQYF
cdr3_nt: TGTGCCAGCCCCTTGTGGCCCCAGAGCGCCCCGAGCTCCTACGAGCAGTACTTC
j_call: TRBJ2-7
d_call: .
v_call: TRBV12-3/TRBV12-4
clone_size: few

cdr3_aa: CASRGQGPNYEQYF
cdr3_nt: TGTGCCAGCAGAGGACAGGGACCCAACTACGAGCAGTACTTC
j_call: TRBJ2-7
d_call: TRBD1
v_call: TRBV25-1
clone_size: few